This is a list of T cell receptor beta chains from one sample in a study of blood T cell repertoires in COVID-19. Assay: immunoSEQ multiplex PCR; the TCRdb copy retains only in-frame clones and omits some. The table lists approximately 180,000 clones, approximately 83% of them singletons, with 3% to 4% in the top ten. Sample: peripheral blood. Receptor source: a man aged 55 to 70 with acute or convalescent COVID-19. CDR3s include the opening cysteine and the closing phenylalanine or tryptophan. Fields, in order: J gene, clone size, D gene, V gene, CDR3 protein, CDR3 DNA. A D gene is named only where the DNA matches it firmly. The size field is filled for only some rows; it gives once, few, many or a size class.

J gene: TRBJ1-2; clone size: .; D gene: TRBD1; V gene: TRBV7-9; CDR3 protein: CASSRPDRVLDGYTF; CDR3 DNA: TGTGCCAGCAGCCGACCTGACAGGGTATTAGATGGCTACACCTTC
J gene: TRBJ2-6; clone size: .; D gene: .; V gene: TRBV19; CDR3 protein: CASSIDRAGANVLTF; CDR3 DNA: TGTGCCAGTAGTATAGACAGGGCTGGGGCCAACGTCCTGACTTTC
J gene: TRBJ1-2; clone size: .; D gene: TRBD1; V gene: TRBV28; CDR3 protein: CASSPGGRDYTF; CDR3 DNA: TGTGCCAGCAGTCCAGGGGGCCGAGACTACACCTTC
J gene: TRBJ2-7; clone size: .; D gene: .; V gene: TRBV2; CDR3 protein: CASSERGGVSYEQYF; CDR3 DNA: TGTGCCAGCAGTGAACGGGGCGGGGTCTCCTACGAGCAGTACTTC
J gene: TRBJ2-3; clone size: few; D gene: .; V gene: TRBV7-5; CDR3 protein: CVRSYKRGADTQYF; CDR3 DNA: TGTGTCAGAAGCTATAAAAGGGGTGCAGATACGCAGTATTTT
J gene: TRBJ1-5; clone size: .; D gene: .; V gene: TRBV27; CDR3 protein: CASRGDQPQHF; CDR3 DNA: TGTGCCAGCAGAGGGGATCAGCCCCAGCATTTT
J gene: TRBJ1-2; clone size: once; D gene: .; V gene: TRBV4-3; CDR3 protein: CASSQDLAYGYTF; CDR3 DNA: TGCGCCAGCAGCCAAGATTTAGCCTATGGCTACACCTTC
J gene: TRBJ2-7; clone size: .; D gene: .; V gene: TRBV20-1; CDR3 protein: CSASAPGQAGQGGFYEQYF; CDR3 DNA: TGCAGTGCTAGTGCCCCGGGACAAGCGGGACAAGGGGGATTCTACGAGCAGTACTTC
J gene: TRBJ2-3; clone size: .; D gene: TRBD2; V gene: TRBV28; CDR3 protein: CASMRGSSGRVTQYF; CDR3 DNA: TGTGCCAGCATGCGGGGGAGTAGCGGGAGGGTGACGCAGTATTTT
J gene: TRBJ1-4; clone size: .; D gene: .; V gene: TRBV5-6; CDR3 protein: CASSLTATNEKLFF; CDR3 DNA: TGTGCCAGCAGCTTGACGGCAACTAATGAAAAACTGTTTTTT
J gene: TRBJ1-5; clone size: few; D gene: .; V gene: TRBV5-6; CDR3 protein: CASSLNGLSNQPQHF; CDR3 DNA: TGTGCCAGCAGCTTGAACGGGTTGAGCAATCAGCCCCAGCATTTT
J gene: TRBJ2-7; clone size: .; D gene: .; V gene: TRBV28; CDR3 protein: CASSLFSGPSEQYF; CDR3 DNA: TGTGCCAGCAGTTTATTCAGCGGCCCCAGCGAGCAGTACTTC
J gene: TRBJ2-2; clone size: .; D gene: TRBD2; V gene: TRBV27; CDR3 protein: CASSLDRLAGGELFF; CDR3 DNA: TGTGCCAGCAGTTTAGATAGGCTAGCGGGAGGCGAGCTGTTTTTT
J gene: TRBJ2-2; clone size: .; D gene: .; V gene: TRBV7-2; CDR3 protein: CASSRWLGGSIGELFF; CDR3 DNA: TGTGCCAGCAGCCGCTGGCTGGGAGGTAGTATCGGGGAGCTGTTTTTT
J gene: TRBJ2-7; clone size: .; D gene: .; V gene: TRBV6-2/TRBV6-3; CDR3 protein: CASSYYGGDAYEQYF; CDR3 DNA: TGTGCCAGCAGTTATTATGGCGGGGACGCCTACGAGCAGTACTTC